These 2 T cell receptor beta chains originate from one sample sequenced in a study of cytomegalovirus exposure and HLA in healthy donors. 60 Vbeta and 13 Jbeta primers were used in PCR. Using immunoSEQ multiplex PCR, the repertoire was profiled, and TCRdb retains in-frame clones only, with some absent. The sample includes hundreds of thousands of clones, 77% of them seen just once. The material sequenced was PBMCs. These receptors were taken from an older woman in good health and CMV-seropositive.

The chain links TRBV5-6 to TRBJ2-6; 10 positions match TRBD2. The germline V gene has CDR1 SGHDT and CDR2 YYEEEE. V lost 1 base and J lost 0; bases outside the gene matches: 4. This CDR3 contains 18 residues. CDR3 residues: CASSLSLAGASGANVLTF. The CDR3 coding sequence is TGTGCCAGCAGCTTGAGTCTAGCGGGAGCCTCTGGGGCCAACGTCCTGACTTTC.

The chain joins TRBV19 to TRBJ1-2; a possible D gene is TRBD1 (6 bases). V lost 4 bases, J lost 4 bases, and 19 bases lay in between. The CDR3 is made up of 16 amino acids. From germline, CDR1 is LNHDA and CDR2 SQIVND (reference sequence). CDR3: CASSSSPRGVTYGYTF. The CDR3 bases are TGTGCCAGTAGTAGCTCCCCCAGGGGCGTAACCTATGGCTACACCTTC.